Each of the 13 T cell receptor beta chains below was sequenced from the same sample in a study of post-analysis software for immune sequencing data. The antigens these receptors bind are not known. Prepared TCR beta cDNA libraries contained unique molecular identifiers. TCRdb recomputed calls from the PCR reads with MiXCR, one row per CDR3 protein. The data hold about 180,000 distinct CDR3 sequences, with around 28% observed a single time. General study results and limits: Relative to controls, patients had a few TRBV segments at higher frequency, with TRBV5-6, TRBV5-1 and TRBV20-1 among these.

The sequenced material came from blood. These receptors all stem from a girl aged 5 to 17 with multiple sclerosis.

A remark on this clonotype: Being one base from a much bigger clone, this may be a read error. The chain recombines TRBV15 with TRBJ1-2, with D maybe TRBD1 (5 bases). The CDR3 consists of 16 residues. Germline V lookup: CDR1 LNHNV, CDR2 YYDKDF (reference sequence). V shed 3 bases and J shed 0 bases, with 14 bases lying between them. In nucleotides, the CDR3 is TGTGCCACCAGCAGGGGCAGGGCGTCAGCTAACTATGGCTACACCTTC. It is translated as CATSRGRASANYGYTF. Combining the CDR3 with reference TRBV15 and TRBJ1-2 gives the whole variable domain DAMVIQNPRYQVTQFGKPVTLSCSQTLNHNVMYWYQQKSSQAPKLLFHYYDKDFNNEADTPDNFQSRRPNTSFCFLDIRSPGLGDTAMYLCATSRGRASANYGYTFGSGTRLTVV.

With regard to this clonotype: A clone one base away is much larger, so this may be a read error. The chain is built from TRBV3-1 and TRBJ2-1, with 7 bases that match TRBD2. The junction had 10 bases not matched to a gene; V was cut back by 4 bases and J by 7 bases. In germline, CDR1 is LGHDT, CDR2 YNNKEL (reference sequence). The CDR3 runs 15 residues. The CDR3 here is CASSRMSGILNEQFF. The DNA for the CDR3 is TGTGCCAGCAGCCGAATGAGCGGGATTTTGAATGAGCAGTTCTTC.

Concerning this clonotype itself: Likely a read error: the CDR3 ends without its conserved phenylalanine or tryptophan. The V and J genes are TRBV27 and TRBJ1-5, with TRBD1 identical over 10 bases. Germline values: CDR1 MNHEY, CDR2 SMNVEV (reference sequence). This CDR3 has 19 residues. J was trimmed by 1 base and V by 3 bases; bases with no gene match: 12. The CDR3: CASSLTGGVVGASNQPQHS. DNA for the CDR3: TGTGCCAGCAGTTTGACAGGGGGCGTGGTTGGTGCGAGCAATCAGCCCCAGCATTCT.

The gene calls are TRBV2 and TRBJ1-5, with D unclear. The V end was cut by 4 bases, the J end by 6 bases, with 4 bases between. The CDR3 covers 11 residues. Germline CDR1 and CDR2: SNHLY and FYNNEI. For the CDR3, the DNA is TGTGCCAGCAGTGCGGGTCAGCCCCAGCATTTT. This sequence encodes CASSAGQPQHF.

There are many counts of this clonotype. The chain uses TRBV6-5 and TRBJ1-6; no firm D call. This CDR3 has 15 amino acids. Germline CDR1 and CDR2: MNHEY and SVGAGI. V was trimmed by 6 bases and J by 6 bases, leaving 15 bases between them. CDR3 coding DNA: TGTGCCAGCAGATTCCCCGACGGTGGTAATTCACCCCTCCACTTT. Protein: CASRFPDGGNSPLHF.

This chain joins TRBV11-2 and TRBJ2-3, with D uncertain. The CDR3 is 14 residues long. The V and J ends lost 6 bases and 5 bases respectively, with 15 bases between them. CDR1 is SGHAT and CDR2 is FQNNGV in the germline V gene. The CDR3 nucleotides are TGTGCCAGCAGTTCACGGACCGGCCAAGATACGCAGTATTTT. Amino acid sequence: CASSSRTGQDTQYF.

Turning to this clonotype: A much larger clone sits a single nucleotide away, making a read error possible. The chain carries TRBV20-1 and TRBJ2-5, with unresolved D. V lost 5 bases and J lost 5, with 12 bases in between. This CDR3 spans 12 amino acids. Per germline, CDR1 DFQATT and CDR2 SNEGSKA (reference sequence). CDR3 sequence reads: CSAGLVRETQYF. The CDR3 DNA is TGCAGTGCTGGGTTGGTGAGGGAGACCCAGTACTTC.

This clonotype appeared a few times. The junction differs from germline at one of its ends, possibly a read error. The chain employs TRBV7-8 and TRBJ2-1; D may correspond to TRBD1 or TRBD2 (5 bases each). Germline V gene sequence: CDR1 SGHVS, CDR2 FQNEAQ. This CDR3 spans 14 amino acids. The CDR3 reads CASRLEGSYNEQFF. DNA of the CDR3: TGTGCCAGCAGATTAGAGGGGTCCTACAATGAGCAGTTCTTC.

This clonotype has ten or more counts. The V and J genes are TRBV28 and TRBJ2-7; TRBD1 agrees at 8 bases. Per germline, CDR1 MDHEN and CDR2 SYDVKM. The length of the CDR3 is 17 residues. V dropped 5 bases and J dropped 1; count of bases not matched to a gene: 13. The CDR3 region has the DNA TGTGCCAGCAGTATCGAACAGGGGGATCGACGTTCCTACGAGCAGTACTTC. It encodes CASSIEQGDRRSYEQYF.

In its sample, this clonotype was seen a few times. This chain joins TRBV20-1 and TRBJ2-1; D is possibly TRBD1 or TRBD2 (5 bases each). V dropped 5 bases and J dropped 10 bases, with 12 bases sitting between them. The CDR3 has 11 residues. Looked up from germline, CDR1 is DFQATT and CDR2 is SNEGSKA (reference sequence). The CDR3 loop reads CSAPSWGEQFF. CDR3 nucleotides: TGCAGTGCTCCCAGTTGGGGGGAGCAGTTCTTC.

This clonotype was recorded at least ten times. CDR3 loop: CASSQGGLVTDTQYF. The DNA of the CDR3 is TGCGCCAGCAGCCAAGGAGGGTTAGTCACAGATACGCAGTATTTT. The chain has TRBV4-1 and TRBJ2-3; a weak D match, TRBD2 (5 bases). The germline V gene has CDR1 MGHRA and CDR2 YSYEKL. V gave up 1 base and J gave up 2 bases, with 10 bases separating them. The CDR3 has 15 amino acids.

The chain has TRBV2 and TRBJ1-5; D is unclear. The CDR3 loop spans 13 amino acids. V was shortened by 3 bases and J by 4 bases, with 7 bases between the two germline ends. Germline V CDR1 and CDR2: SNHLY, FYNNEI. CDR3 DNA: TGTGCCAGCAGTGAGGACTTGAATCAGCCCCAGCATTTT. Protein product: CASSEDLNQPQHF.

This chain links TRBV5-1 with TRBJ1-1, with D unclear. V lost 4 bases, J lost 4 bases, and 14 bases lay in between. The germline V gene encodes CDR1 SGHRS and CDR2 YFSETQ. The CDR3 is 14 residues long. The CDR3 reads CASSPRGLSTEAFF. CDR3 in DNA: TGCGCCAGCAGCCCCAGAGGCCTGAGCACTGAAGCTTTCTTT.